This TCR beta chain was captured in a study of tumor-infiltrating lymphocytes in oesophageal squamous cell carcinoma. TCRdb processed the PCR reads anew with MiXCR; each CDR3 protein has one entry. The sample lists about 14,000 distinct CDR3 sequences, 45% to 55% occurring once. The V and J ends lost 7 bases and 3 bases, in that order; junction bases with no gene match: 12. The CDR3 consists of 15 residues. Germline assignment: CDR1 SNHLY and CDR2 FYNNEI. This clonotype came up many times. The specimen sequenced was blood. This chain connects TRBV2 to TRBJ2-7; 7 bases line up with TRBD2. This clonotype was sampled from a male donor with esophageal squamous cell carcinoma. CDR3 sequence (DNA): TGTGCCAGCACCGTTGGGGTGGGGGGGTTCTACGAGCAGTACTTC. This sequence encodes CASTVGVGGFYEQYF.